The 9 T cell receptor beta chains presented below share a single source sample, sequenced in a study of graft-versus-host responses after intestinal transplantation. Libraries were prepared by immunoSEQ multiplex PCR; TCRdb keeps only in-frame clonotypes and omits some of them. The sample lists more than 65,000 clones; around 95% were seen once. These receptors have no identified antigens. The material was unstimulated CD8+ T cells sorted from spleen or lymph node cells, obtained before intestinal transplant. These receptors were collected from a human donor who received an intestinal transplant.

The chain is built from TRBV4-1 and TRBJ2-1; tentatively, D is TRBD2 (6 bases). Germline V gene lookup returns CDR1 MGHRA and CDR2 YSYEKL. V lost 5 bases and J 0 bases, leaving 8 bases between the germline ends. The CDR3 totals 14 residues. CDR3 nucleotides: TGCGCCAGCAGCGTTAGCGGCTCCTACAATGAGCAGTTCTTC. This encodes CASSVSGSYNEQFF.

V usage is TRBV27 and J usage is TRBJ2-1; 8 bases line up with TRBD2. The CDR3 spans 14 residues. The germline CDR1 and CDR2 sequences are MNHEY and SMNVEV (reference sequence). V trimming: 4 bases; J trimming: 4 bases; junction bases outside the gene matches: 3. Here the CDR3 DNA reads TGTGCCAGCAGTTCGGGACTAGAATACAATGAGCAGTTCTTC. Residues: CASSSGLEYNEQFF.

J is TRBJ2-3 and V is TRBV7-9; tentative D call: TRBD2 (5 bases). Germline CDR1 SEHNR, CDR2 FQNEAQ (reference sequence). Trimming cost V 1 base and J 2 bases, with 16 bases left between them. The CDR3 is made up of 17 amino acids. The chain's CDR3 is CASSLVANSDNTDTQYF. The CDR3 DNA is TGTGCCAGCAGCTTAGTGGCGAATAGCGACAACACAGATACGCAGTATTTT.

The chain is built from TRBV2 and TRBJ2-4, with 7 bases matching TRBD1. In germline, CDR1 is SNHLY, CDR2 FYNNEI. This CDR3 contains 15 residues. Trimming at V came to 5 bases and at J to 8 bases, leaving 12 bases not matched to a gene. The CDR3 region is CASSKRGRGFYIQYF. DNA for the CDR3: TGTGCCAGCAGTAAAAGGGGGCGCGGGTTTTACATTCAGTACTTC.

V and J are TRBV9 and TRBJ1-5; D possibly corresponds to TRBD1 (6 bases). Trimming removed 0 bases from V and 4 bases from J, with 8 bases in between. From germline, CDR1 is SGDLS and CDR2 YYNGEE. The CDR3 runs 14 residues. For the CDR3, the DNA is TGTGCCAGCAGCGTAGGACAGGTAAATCAGCCCCAGCATTTT. It is translated as CASSVGQVNQPQHF. Using reference TRBV9 and TRBJ1-5 for the parts outside the CDR3, the full variable domain is DSGVTQTPKHLITATGQRVTLRCSPRSGDLSVYWYQQSLDQGLQFLIQYYNGEERAKGNILERFSAQQFPDLHSELNLSSLELGDSALYFCASSVGQVNQPQHFGDGTRLSIL.

The V call is TRBV10-2, the J call TRBJ1-2; D is perhaps TRBD1 (5 bases). The CDR3 totals 18 residues. Looked up from germline, CDR1 is WSHSY and CDR2 is SAAADI. With 1 base removed from V and 4 bases from J, the gap between germline ends came to 22 bases. CDR3 protein: CASSEWGIGQGSRYGYTF. Written as DNA, the CDR3 is TGCGCCAGCAGTGAGTGGGGTATCGGCCAGGGCTCCCGCTATGGCTACACCTTC.

The CDR3 DNA reads TGTGCCAGCAGCCCCCGGGGTCCAAAGAACCAAGAGACCCAGTACTTC. Translated, it gives CASSPRGPKNQETQYF. The chain recombines TRBV7-9 with TRBJ2-5; D perhaps matches TRBD2 (5 bases). Trimming removed 5 bases from V and 0 bases from J, with 16 bases in between. Germline-derived CDR1 and CDR2 are SEHNR and FQNEAQ (reference sequence). This CDR3 has 16 residues.

The chain combines TRBV4-1 with TRBJ2-5; 14 positions match TRBD2. TRBJ2-7 matches the DNA end more closely, so the J call is doubtful. There are 19 residues in the CDR3. Looked up from germline, CDR1 is MGHRA and CDR2 is YSYEKL. The CDR3 region is CASSHPGLAGEGDNGEQYF. CDR3 nucleotides: TGCGCCAGCAGCCACCCGGGACTAGCGGGAGAAGGGGACAATGGCGAGCAGTACTTC.

This chain connects TRBV13 to TRBJ2-4; possibly TRBD1 or TRBD2 for D (6 bases each). Trimming removed 6 bases from V and 3 bases from J, with 21 bases in between. The germline V gene has CDR1 PRHDT and CDR2 FYEKMQ (reference sequence). The CDR3 is 17 residues long. CDR3 loop: CASSSTMGGFGKNIQYF. As DNA, the CDR3 is TGTGCCAGCAGTTCTACCATGGGGGGCTTTGGCAAAAACATTCAGTACTTC.